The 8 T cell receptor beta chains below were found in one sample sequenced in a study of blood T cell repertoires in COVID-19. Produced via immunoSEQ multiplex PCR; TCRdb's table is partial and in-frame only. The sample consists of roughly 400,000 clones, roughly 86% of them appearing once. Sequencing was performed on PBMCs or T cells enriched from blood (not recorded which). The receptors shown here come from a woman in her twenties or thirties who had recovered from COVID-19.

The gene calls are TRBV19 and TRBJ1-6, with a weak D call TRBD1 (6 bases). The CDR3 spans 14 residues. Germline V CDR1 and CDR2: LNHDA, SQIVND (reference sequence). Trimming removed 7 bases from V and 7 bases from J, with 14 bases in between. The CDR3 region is CASTLDSWNSPLHF. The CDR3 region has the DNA TGTGCCAGTACTTTGGACAGTTGGAATTCACCCCTCCACTTT.

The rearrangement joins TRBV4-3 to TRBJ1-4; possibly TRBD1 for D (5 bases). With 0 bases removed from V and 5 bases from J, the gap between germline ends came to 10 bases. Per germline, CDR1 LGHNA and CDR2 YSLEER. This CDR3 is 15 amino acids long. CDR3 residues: CASSQDSGINEKLFF. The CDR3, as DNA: TGCGCCAGCAGCCAAGACTCAGGGATAAATGAAAAACTGTTTTTT.

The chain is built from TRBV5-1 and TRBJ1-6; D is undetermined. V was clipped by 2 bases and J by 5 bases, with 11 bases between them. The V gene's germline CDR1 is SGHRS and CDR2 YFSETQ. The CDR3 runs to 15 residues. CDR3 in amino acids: CASSFLEAHNSPLHF. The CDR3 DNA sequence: TGCGCCAGCAGCTTTCTCGAAGCGCATAATTCACCCCTCCACTTT. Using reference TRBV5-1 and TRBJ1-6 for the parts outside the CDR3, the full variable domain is KAGVTQTPRYLIKTRGQQVTLSCSPISGHRSVSWYQQTPGQGLQFLFEYFSETQRNKGNFPGRFSGRQFSNSRSEMNVSTLELGDSALYLCASSFLEAHNSPLHFGNGTRLTVT.

The CDR3 region is CASSYPTGGNTEAFF. The CDR3, as DNA: TGTGCCAGCAGCTACCCGACAGGGGGAAACACTGAAGCTTTCTTT. The J gene is TRBJ1-1, the V gene TRBV5-4, with 9 bases aligning to TRBD1. Germline loops: CDR1 SGHNT, CDR2 YYREEE (reference sequence). The CDR3 spans 15 residues. Trimming cost V 3 bases and J 2 bases; bases outside gene matches: 5.

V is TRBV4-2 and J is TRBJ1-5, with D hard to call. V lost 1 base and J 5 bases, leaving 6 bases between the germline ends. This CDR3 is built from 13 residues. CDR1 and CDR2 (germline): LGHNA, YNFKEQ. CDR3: CASSQAADQPQHF. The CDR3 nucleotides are TGTGCCAGCAGCCAAGCGGCGGATCAGCCCCAGCATTTT.

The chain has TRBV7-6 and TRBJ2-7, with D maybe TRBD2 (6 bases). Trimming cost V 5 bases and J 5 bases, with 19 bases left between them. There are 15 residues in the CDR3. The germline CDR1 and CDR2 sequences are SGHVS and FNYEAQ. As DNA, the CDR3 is TGTGCCAGCAGCCGCCCAGGAGGAGGGCCTAACGAGCAGTACTTC. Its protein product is CASSRPGGGPNEQYF.

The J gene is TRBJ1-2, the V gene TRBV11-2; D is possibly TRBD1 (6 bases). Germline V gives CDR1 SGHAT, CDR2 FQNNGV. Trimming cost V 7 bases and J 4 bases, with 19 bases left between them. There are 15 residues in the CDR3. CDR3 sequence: CASTHTVQGPYGYTF. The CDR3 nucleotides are TGTGCCAGCACCCATACGGTCCAGGGGCCCTATGGCTACACCTTC.

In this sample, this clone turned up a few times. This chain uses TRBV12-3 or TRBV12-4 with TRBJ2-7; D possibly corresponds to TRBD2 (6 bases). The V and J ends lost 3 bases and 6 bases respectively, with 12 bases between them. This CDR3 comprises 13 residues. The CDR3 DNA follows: TGTGCCAGCAGTTTGCCGGGACTTGGCGAGCAGTACTTC. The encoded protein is CASSLPGLGEQYF.